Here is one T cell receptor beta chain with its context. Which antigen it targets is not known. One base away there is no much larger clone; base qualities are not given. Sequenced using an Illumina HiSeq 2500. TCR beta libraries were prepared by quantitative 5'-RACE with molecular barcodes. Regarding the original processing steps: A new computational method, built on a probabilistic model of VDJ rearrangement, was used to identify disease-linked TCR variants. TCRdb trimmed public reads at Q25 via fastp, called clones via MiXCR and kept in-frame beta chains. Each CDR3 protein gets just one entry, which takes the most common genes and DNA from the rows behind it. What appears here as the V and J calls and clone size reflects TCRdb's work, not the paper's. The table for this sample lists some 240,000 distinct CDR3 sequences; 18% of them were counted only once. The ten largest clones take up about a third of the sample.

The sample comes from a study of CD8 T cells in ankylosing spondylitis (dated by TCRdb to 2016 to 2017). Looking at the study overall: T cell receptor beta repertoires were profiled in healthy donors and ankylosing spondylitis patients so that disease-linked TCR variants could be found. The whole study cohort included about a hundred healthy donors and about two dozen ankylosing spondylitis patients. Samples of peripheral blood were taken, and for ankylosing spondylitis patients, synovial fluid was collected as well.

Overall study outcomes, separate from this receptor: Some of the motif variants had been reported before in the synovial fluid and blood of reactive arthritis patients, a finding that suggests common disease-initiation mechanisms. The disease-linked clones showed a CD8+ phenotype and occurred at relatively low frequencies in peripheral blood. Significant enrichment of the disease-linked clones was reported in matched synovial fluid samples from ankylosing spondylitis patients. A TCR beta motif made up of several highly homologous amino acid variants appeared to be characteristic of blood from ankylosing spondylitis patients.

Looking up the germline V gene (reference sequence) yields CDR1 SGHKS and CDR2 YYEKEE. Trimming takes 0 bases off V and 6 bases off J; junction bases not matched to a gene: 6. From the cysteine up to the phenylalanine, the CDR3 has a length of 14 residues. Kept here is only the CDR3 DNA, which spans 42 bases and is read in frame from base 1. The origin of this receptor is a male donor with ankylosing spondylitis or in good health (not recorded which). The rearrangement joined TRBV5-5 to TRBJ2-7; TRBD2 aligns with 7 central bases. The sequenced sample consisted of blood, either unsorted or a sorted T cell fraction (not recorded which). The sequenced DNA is TGTGCCAGCAGCTTGGCGACTAGCTACGGCGAGCAGTACTTC. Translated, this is CASSLATSYGEQYF.